The T cell receptor (beta chain) under discussion was sequenced for a study of Tregs in tolerant kidney transplant recipients. Study observations and caveats: For some patients, primers changed over time, blocking nucleotide-level comparison.

CDR3 size: 14 residues. Germline V gives CDR1 GTSNPN, CDR2 SVGIG (reference sequence). Trimming took off 1 base at V and 0 bases at J, with 9 bases between the two ends. Some clones are missing from TCRdb's copy, which holds only in-frame ones; the method was immunoSEQ multiplex PCR. Its clone listing holds tens of thousands of clones. Regarding this clone: What it binds is not known. With the read ending 3 residues before the CDR3 end, the germline J gene is used to fill in that end.

This sequence joins TRBV30 and TRBJ1-2; D gene ambiguous. Sample: CD8+ T cells from blood, taken before the transplant. This TCR was recovered from a human donor who received a combined kidney and bone marrow transplant. The CDR3 protein is CAWSAIVPNYGYTF. CDR3 bases read: TGTGCCTGGAGTGCCATAGTCCCTAACTATGGC.